This is a list of T cell receptor beta chains from one sample in a study of T cell repertoires in cytomegalovirus infection. MiXCR, applied by TCRdb to the reads, yields one record per CDR3 protein. This table has roughly 280,000 distinct CDR3 sequences, approximately 9.1% appearing once. Sequenced: PBMCs. All receptors come from a human donor in good health (CMV status not recorded). Some clones in this sample may be carry-over from other donors' samples. Both conserved end residues are part of each CDR3. A D gene is named only where the DNA matches it firmly. Clone sizes are given selectively: once, few, many, or a class where the clone is expanded.

CDR3 DNA: TGCAGTGCCAATAGGGAGGGCCCTCTTGCTGGCTACACCTTC
CDR3 protein: CSANREGPLAGYTF
CDR3 length: 14
clone size: few
V gene: TRBV20-1
J gene: TRBJ1-2
D gene: -

CDR3 DNA: TGTGCCAGCTCACCAACACCCCTGGGACAGCTTAATGAAAAACTGTTTTTT
CDR3 protein: CASSPTPLGQLNEKLFF
CDR3 length: 17
clone size: few
V gene: TRBV18
J gene: TRBJ1-4
D gene: TRBD1

CDR3 DNA: TGTGCCAGCAGGTCGCCGGTAGGCTACACCTTC
CDR3 protein: CASRSPVGYTF
CDR3 length: 11
clone size: many
V gene: TRBV28
J gene: TRBJ1-2
D gene: -

CDR3 DNA: TGCAGCGCTAGACTAGCGGGGACCTACGAGCAGTACTTC
CDR3 protein: CSARLAGTYEQYF
CDR3 length: 13
clone size: many
V gene: TRBV29-1
J gene: TRBJ2-7
D gene: TRBD2

CDR3 DNA: TGCAGTGCTAGAGGTGTGACGCCCGAAGAGACCCAGTACTTC
CDR3 protein: CSARGVTPEETQYF
CDR3 length: 14
clone size: -
V gene: TRBV20-1
J gene: TRBJ2-5
D gene: -

CDR3 DNA: TGCAGTGCTAGTGGGGACAGGGGCTACGAGCAGTACTTC
CDR3 protein: CSASGDRGYEQYF
CDR3 length: 13
clone size: many
V gene: TRBV20-1
J gene: TRBJ2-7
D gene: TRBD1

CDR3 DNA: TGTGCCAGCAGTCCCGGGGGACGCTTGAACACCGGGGAGCTGTTTTTT
CDR3 protein: CASSPGGRLNTGELFF
CDR3 length: 16
clone size: many
V gene: TRBV12-3/TRBV12-4
J gene: TRBJ2-2
D gene: -

CDR3 DNA: TGTGCCAGCAGCCTAGGACATCAAAGTCCTACGCAGTATTTT
CDR3 protein: CASSLGHQSPTQYF
CDR3 length: 14
clone size: many
V gene: TRBV7-6
J gene: TRBJ2-3
D gene: -

CDR3 DNA: TGTGCCAGCAGATCGGGGGGGCTCGAGGAGACCCAGTACTTC
CDR3 protein: CASRSGGLEETQYF
CDR3 length: 14
clone size: few
V gene: TRBV28
J gene: TRBJ2-5
D gene: TRBD2

CDR3 DNA: TGTGCCAGCAGCTCCGCGTCGGGGGCGCTGAACACTGAAGCTTTCTTT
CDR3 protein: CASSSASGALNTEAFF
CDR3 length: 16
clone size: many
V gene: TRBV7-2
J gene: TRBJ1-1
D gene: -

CDR3 DNA: TGTGCCAGCAGCCAAGGGGGAAACAGGGGTTACTACGAGCAGTACTTC
CDR3 protein: CASSQGGNRGYYEQYF
CDR3 length: 16
clone size: few
V gene: TRBV3-1
J gene: TRBJ2-7
D gene: TRBD1

CDR3 DNA: TGTGCCAGCAGCGGGGGGACAGCCAATCAGCCCCAGCATTTT
CDR3 protein: CASSGGTANQPQHF
CDR3 length: 14
clone size: few
V gene: TRBV9
J gene: TRBJ1-5
D gene: TRBD1

CDR3 DNA: TGTGCCAGCAGCCACCCCTTACCCGGGACAGGGGGCGCAGAGCCCCAGCATTTT
CDR3 protein: CASSHPLPGTGGAEPQHF
CDR3 length: 18
clone size: many
V gene: TRBV7-2
J gene: TRBJ1-5
D gene: TRBD1

CDR3 DNA: TGTGCCAGCAGCCCCCGGCCTCCCGGGGTCACTGAAGCTTTCTTT
CDR3 protein: CASSPRPPGVTEAFF
CDR3 length: 15
clone size: many
V gene: TRBV7-2
J gene: TRBJ1-1
D gene: -

CDR3 DNA: TGTGCCAGCAGCCTCGATGACAGGGCTTACTATGGCTACACCTTC
CDR3 protein: CASSLDDRAYYGYTF
CDR3 length: 15
clone size: few
V gene: TRBV7-3
J gene: TRBJ1-2
D gene: TRBD1

CDR3 DNA: TGTGCCAGCAGCTTCGAAACAGCCTCAGATACGCAGTATTTT
CDR3 protein: CASSFETASDTQYF
CDR3 length: 14
clone size: many
V gene: TRBV7-2
J gene: TRBJ2-3
D gene: -

CDR3 DNA: TGTGCCAGTAGTATTCTTCGCGCTGATGAGCAGTTCTTC
CDR3 protein: CASSILRADEQFF
CDR3 length: 13
clone size: many
V gene: TRBV19
J gene: TRBJ2-1
D gene: -

CDR3 DNA: TGTGCCAGCAGCTTGGGTCTAGCGGGAGGTCGCACAGATACGCAGTATTTT
CDR3 protein: CASSLGLAGGRTDTQYF
CDR3 length: 17
clone size: many
V gene: TRBV7-2
J gene: TRBJ2-3
D gene: TRBD2

CDR3 DNA: TGTGCCAGCAGTTACGGACAGGACGATCAAGAGACCCAGTACTTC
CDR3 protein: CASSYGQDDQETQYF
CDR3 length: 15
clone size: -
V gene: TRBV6-2/TRBV6-3
J gene: TRBJ2-5
D gene: TRBD1

CDR3 DNA: TGTGCCAGCAGCTTTATACAGGGAAACGAGCAGTACTTC
CDR3 protein: CASSFIQGNEQYF
CDR3 length: 13
clone size: many
V gene: TRBV7-2
J gene: TRBJ2-7
D gene: -

CDR3 DNA: TGTGCCAGCAGCAAGAGTCGGGGGCAGTCTAATTCACCCCTCCACTTT
CDR3 protein: CASSKSRGQSNSPLHF
CDR3 length: 16
clone size: many
V gene: TRBV7-2
J gene: TRBJ1-6
D gene: -

CDR3 DNA: TGTGCTAGTGGTTTGGTACTGGGGTTGAACACTGAAGCTTTCTTT
CDR3 protein: CASGLVLGLNTEAFF
CDR3 length: 15
clone size: -
V gene: TRBV12-5
J gene: TRBJ1-1
D gene: -

CDR3 DNA: TGTGCCAGCAGCTTAGCGCTTCGGGGGAATGAGCAGTTCTTC
CDR3 protein: CASSLALRGNEQFF
CDR3 length: 14
clone size: many
V gene: TRBV7-2
J gene: TRBJ2-1
D gene: -

CDR3 DNA: TGTGCCAGCAGCTGGCGGCCAGCGTCGGAGACCCAGTACTTC
CDR3 protein: CASSWRPASETQYF
CDR3 length: 14
clone size: many
V gene: TRBV7-2
J gene: TRBJ2-5
D gene: -

CDR3 DNA: TGTGCCAGCAGCTTGACGACAGGGCGGAACACTGAAGCTTTCTTT
CDR3 protein: CASSLTTGRNTEAFF
CDR3 length: 15
clone size: many
V gene: TRBV7-2
J gene: TRBJ1-1
D gene: TRBD1

CDR3 DNA: TGTGCCAGCAGCTTTGGGCGGGAGGTTTCGAACACTGAAGCTTTCTTT
CDR3 protein: CASSFGREVSNTEAFF
CDR3 length: 16
clone size: -
V gene: TRBV11-1
J gene: TRBJ1-1
D gene: -

CDR3 DNA: TGTGCCAGCAGCGCCCAGGAGAGAAACACTGAAGCTTTCTTT
CDR3 protein: CASSAQERNTEAFF
CDR3 length: 14
clone size: -
V gene: TRBV14
J gene: TRBJ1-1
D gene: -

CDR3 DNA: TGTGCCAGCAGCTTAAGGGCCAGTGAAGCTTTCTTT
CDR3 protein: CASSLRASEAFF
CDR3 length: 12
clone size: -
V gene: TRBV7-2
J gene: TRBJ1-1
D gene: -

CDR3 DNA: TGCAGCGTTCTCAGGACGGGAATCAATGAGCAGTTCTTC
CDR3 protein: CSVLRTGINEQFF
CDR3 length: 13
clone size: -
V gene: TRBV29-1
J gene: TRBJ2-1
D gene: -

CDR3 DNA: TGTGCCAGCTCACGGATTGGACAGGTGAACACTGAAGCTTTCTTT
CDR3 protein: CASSRIGQVNTEAFF
CDR3 length: 15
clone size: many
V gene: TRBV18
J gene: TRBJ1-1
D gene: TRBD1

CDR3 DNA: TGCGCCAGCAGTTCAACGGGTAACAATGAGCAGTTCTTC
CDR3 protein: CASSSTGNNEQFF
CDR3 length: 13
clone size: many
V gene: TRBV5-1
J gene: TRBJ2-1
D gene: -

CDR3 DNA: TGTGCCAGCAGTCCGGGACAGGAGCTCTCTGAAGCTTTCTTT
CDR3 protein: CASSPGQELSEAFF
CDR3 length: 14
clone size: -
V gene: TRBV28
J gene: TRBJ1-1
D gene: TRBD1

CDR3 DNA: TGCAGTGCTGGGGCGGGGGCCGGATTAATCCAGTACTTC
CDR3 protein: CSAGAGAGLIQYF
CDR3 length: 13
clone size: few
V gene: TRBV20-1
J gene: TRBJ2-5
D gene: -

CDR3 DNA: TGTGCCAGCAGCTTAGACGGGGGCGCGGGGACTGGAAACACCATATATTTT
CDR3 protein: CASSLDGGAGTGNTIYF
CDR3 length: 17
clone size: many
V gene: TRBV7-2
J gene: TRBJ1-3
D gene: -

CDR3 DNA: TGTGCCAGCAGCTTCTCCTCTGGGCGGTTTAAGGTCTATAATTCACCCCTCCACTTT
CDR3 protein: CASSFSSGRFKVYNSPLHF
CDR3 length: 19
clone size: many
V gene: TRBV11-3
J gene: TRBJ1-6
D gene: -

CDR3 DNA: TGCGCCAGCAGCTGGGACAGGGCTAATGAAAAACTGTTTTTT
CDR3 protein: CASSWDRANEKLFF
CDR3 length: 14
clone size: many
V gene: TRBV5-1
J gene: TRBJ1-4
D gene: TRBD1

CDR3 DNA: TGTGCCAGCAGCTCGGGTCCCTTGAAAGAGACCCAGTACTTC
CDR3 protein: CASSSGPLKETQYF
CDR3 length: 14
clone size: many
V gene: TRBV7-2
J gene: TRBJ2-5
D gene: -

CDR3 DNA: TGTGCCAGCAGCCTACAGGGACATAGCAATTCACCCCTCCACTTT
CDR3 protein: CASSLQGHSNSPLHF
CDR3 length: 15
clone size: many
V gene: TRBV7-9
J gene: TRBJ1-6
D gene: -

CDR3 DNA: TGTGCCAGCAGCCCCCCGGGACTCCGTCTTAATGAGCAGTTCTTC
CDR3 protein: CASSPPGLRLNEQFF
CDR3 length: 15
clone size: few
V gene: TRBV7-2
J gene: TRBJ2-1
D gene: -

CDR3 DNA: TGTGCCAGCAGCTCCGACAGGGGCGGTGAAAAACTGTTTTTT
CDR3 protein: CASSSDRGGEKLFF
CDR3 length: 14
clone size: many
V gene: TRBV7-2
J gene: TRBJ1-4
D gene: TRBD1

CDR3 DNA: TGTGCCAGCAGCTTGAACACATTCTATGGCTACACCTTC
CDR3 protein: CASSLNTFYGYTF
CDR3 length: 13
clone size: many
V gene: TRBV7-3
J gene: TRBJ1-2
D gene: -

CDR3 DNA: TGTGCCAGCAGTGAAGCGTCCAGTAATGGCTACACCTTC
CDR3 protein: CASSEASSNGYTF
CDR3 length: 13
clone size: -
V gene: TRBV2
J gene: TRBJ1-2
D gene: -

CDR3 DNA: TGTGCCATCAATGGGGGCGCCGGCTATGGCTACACCTTC
CDR3 protein: CAINGGAGYGYTF
CDR3 length: 13
clone size: few
V gene: TRBV10-3
J gene: TRBJ1-2
D gene: -

CDR3 DNA: TGCAGTGCTGGACTAAGGACTAGCGGGCAGACCCAGTACTTC
CDR3 protein: CSAGLRTSGQTQYF
CDR3 length: 14
clone size: many
V gene: TRBV20-1
J gene: TRBJ2-5
D gene: TRBD2

CDR3 DNA: TGTGCCAGCAGCTTAACGGGGGGCGGCAGCACAGATACGCAGTATTTT
CDR3 protein: CASSLTGGGSTDTQYF
CDR3 length: 16
clone size: few
V gene: TRBV7-3
J gene: TRBJ2-3
D gene: -

CDR3 DNA: TGCAGTGCTAGAAAGGACCAGGGTCGAGAGACCCAGTACTTC
CDR3 protein: CSARKDQGRETQYF
CDR3 length: 14
clone size: -
V gene: TRBV20-1
J gene: TRBJ2-5
D gene: -

CDR3 DNA: TGTGCCAGCAGCACAAGCCAGGGAGCGTGGGCTTTCTTT
CDR3 protein: CASSTSQGAWAFF
CDR3 length: 13
clone size: many
V gene: TRBV12-3/TRBV12-4
J gene: TRBJ1-1
D gene: -

CDR3 DNA: TGCGCCAGCAGGCCCGTCGGCTTTCTGGGAAACATTCAGTACTTC
CDR3 protein: CASRPVGFLGNIQYF
CDR3 length: 15
clone size: -
V gene: TRBV5-1
J gene: TRBJ2-4
D gene: -

CDR3 DNA: TGTGCCAGCAGCCCCGGCGCCTGGGTCACCGGGGAGCTGTTTTTT
CDR3 protein: CASSPGAWVTGELFF
CDR3 length: 15
clone size: -
V gene: TRBV28
J gene: TRBJ2-2
D gene: -

CDR3 DNA: TGTGCCAGCAGTTCCCGGGGCATAGCCAAAAACATTCAGTACTTC
CDR3 protein: CASSSRGIAKNIQYF
CDR3 length: 15
clone size: -
V gene: TRBV12-3/TRBV12-4
J gene: TRBJ2-4
D gene: -

CDR3 DNA: TGTGCCAGCAGCGGATGGAGAACGGGACAGTACTACGAGCAGTACTTC
CDR3 protein: CASSGWRTGQYYEQYF
CDR3 length: 16
clone size: -
V gene: TRBV11-2
J gene: TRBJ2-7
D gene: TRBD1

CDR3 DNA: TGTGCCTGGAGTGTTGCGGGGAACCGAAACACTGAAGCTTTCTTT
CDR3 protein: CAWSVAGNRNTEAFF
CDR3 length: 15
clone size: -
V gene: TRBV30
J gene: TRBJ1-1
D gene: -

CDR3 DNA: TGTGCCAGCAGCTTAGTGGGGACAGCGTTGACCGAGCAGTACTTC
CDR3 protein: CASSLVGTALTEQYF
CDR3 length: 15
clone size: many
V gene: TRBV7-2
J gene: TRBJ2-7
D gene: TRBD1